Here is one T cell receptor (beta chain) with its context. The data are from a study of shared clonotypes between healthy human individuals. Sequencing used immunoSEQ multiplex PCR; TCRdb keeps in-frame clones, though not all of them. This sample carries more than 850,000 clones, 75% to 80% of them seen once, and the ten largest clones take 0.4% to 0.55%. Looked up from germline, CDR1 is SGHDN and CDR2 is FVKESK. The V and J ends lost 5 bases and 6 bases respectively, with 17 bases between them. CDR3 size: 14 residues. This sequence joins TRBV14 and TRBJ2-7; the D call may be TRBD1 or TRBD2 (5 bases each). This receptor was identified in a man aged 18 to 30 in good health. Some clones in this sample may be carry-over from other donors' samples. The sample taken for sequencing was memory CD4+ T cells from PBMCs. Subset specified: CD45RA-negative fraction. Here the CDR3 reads CASSLRGADREQYF. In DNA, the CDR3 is TGTGCCAGCAGCTTACGGGGCGCGGATCGCGAGCAGTACTTC.